This T cell receptor (beta chain) was obtained from a study of beta chain features in type 1 diabetes. Overall study results and limits: Patients with Type 1 diabetes showed moderately but significantly shorter TCRB CDR3s in all four CD4+ subsets.

Remarks on this clone: Its antigen is unknown.

The germline V gene encodes CDR1 GTSNPN and CDR2 SVGIG (reference sequence). The CDR3 totals 11 residues. Trimming at V came to 4 bases and at J to 9 bases, leaving 2 bases not matched to a gene. Expressed TCRB transcripts were sequenced, since all the RNA that had been isolated was reverse transcribed. Libraries were prepared by immunoSEQ multiplex PCR; TCRdb keeps only in-frame clonotypes and omits some of them. Of approximately 140,000 clones listed, 7.5% to 9.5% are singletons. The receptor was isolated from a man aged 25-45 years with type 1 diabetes. Sequencing was carried out using central memory CD4+ T cells from blood. The genes are TRBV30 and TRBJ2-1; 8 nucleotides match TRBD2. The CDR3: CAWTGRGEQFF. The DNA of the CDR3 is TGTGCCTGGACCGGGAGGGGTGAGCAGTTCTTC.